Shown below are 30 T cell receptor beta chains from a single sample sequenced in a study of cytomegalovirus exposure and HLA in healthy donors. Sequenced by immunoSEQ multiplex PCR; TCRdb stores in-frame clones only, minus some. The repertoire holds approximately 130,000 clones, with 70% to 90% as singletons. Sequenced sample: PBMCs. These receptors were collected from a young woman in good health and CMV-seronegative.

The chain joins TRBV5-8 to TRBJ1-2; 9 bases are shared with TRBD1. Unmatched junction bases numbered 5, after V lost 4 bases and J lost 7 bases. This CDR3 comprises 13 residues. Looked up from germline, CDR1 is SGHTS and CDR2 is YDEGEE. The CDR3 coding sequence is TGTGCCAGCAGCACCGGACAGGGGTTTGGCTACACCTTC. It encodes CASSTGQGFGYTF.

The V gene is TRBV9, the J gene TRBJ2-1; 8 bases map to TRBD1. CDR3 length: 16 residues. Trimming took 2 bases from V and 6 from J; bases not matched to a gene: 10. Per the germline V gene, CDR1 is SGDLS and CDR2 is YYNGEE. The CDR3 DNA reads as TGTGCCAGCAGCGTGTTGGCGACAGGGGCTAGCAATGAGCAGTTCTTC. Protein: CASSVLATGASNEQFF.

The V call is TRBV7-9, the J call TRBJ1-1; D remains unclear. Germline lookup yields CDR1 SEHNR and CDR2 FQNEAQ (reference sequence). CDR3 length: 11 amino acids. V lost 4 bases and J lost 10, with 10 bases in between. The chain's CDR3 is CASSSSPSAFF. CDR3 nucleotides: TGTGCCAGCAGCTCGTCCCCCTCAGCTTTCTTT.

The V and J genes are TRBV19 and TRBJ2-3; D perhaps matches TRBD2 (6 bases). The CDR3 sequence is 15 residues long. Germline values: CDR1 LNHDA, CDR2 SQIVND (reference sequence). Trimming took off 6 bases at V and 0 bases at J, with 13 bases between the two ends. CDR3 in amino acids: CASRLAAKSTDTQYF. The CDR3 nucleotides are TGTGCCAGTAGGTTAGCGGCTAAGAGCACAGATACGCAGTATTTT.

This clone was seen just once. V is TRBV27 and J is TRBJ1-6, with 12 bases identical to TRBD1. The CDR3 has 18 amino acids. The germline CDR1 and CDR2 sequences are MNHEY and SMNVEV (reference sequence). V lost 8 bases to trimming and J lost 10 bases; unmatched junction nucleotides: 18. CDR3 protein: CASGREGQGAIYGSPLHF. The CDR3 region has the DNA TGTGCCAGCGGAAGGGAGGGACAGGGGGCTATTTATGGATCACCCCTCCACTTT.

The CDR3 nucleotides read TGTGCCAGCAGTCGGGGGAATGAAGCTTTCTTT. It translates to CASSRGNEAFF. This rearrangement joins TRBV25-1 to TRBJ1-1, with D possibly matching TRBD1 (5 bases). Germline-derived CDR1 and CDR2 are MGHDK and SYGVNS. The CDR3 has 11 residues. The germline V and J ends were trimmed by 5 bases and 7 bases, with 8 bases remaining between them.

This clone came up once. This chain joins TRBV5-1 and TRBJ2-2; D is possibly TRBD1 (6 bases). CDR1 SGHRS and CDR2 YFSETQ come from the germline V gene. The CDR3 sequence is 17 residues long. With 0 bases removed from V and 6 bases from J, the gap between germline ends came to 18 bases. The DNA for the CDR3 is TGCGCCAGCAGCTTGGAAGGGGCAGGGGATGGTGCCGGGGAGCTGTTTTTT. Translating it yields CASSLEGAGDGAGELFF.

The CDR3 reads CASRPWGPEAGNTIYF. Here the CDR3 DNA reads TGTGCCAGCAGGCCCTGGGGGCCCGAGGCCGGAAACACCATATATTTT. The chain uses TRBV2 and TRBJ1-3; a possible D gene is TRBD1 (6 bases). Germline CDR1 is SNHLY and CDR2 is FYNNEI. CDR3 length equals 16 residues. Trimming cost V 6 bases and J 4 bases, with 19 bases left between them. Complete variable domain (other parts from reference TRBV2 and TRBJ1-3): EPEVTQTPSHQVTQMGQEVILRCVPISNHLYFYWYRQILGQKVEFLVSFYNNEISEKSEIFDDQFSVERPDGSNFTLKIRSTKLEDSAMYFCASRPWGPEAGNTIYFGEGSWLTVV.

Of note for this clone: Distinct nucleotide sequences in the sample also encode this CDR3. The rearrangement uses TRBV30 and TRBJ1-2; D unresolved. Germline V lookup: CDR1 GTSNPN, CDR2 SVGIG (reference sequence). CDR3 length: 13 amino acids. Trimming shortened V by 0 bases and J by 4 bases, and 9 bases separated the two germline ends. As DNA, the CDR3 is TGTGCCTGGAGTGTGGGTCAGCGCTATGGCTACACCTTC. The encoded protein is CAWSVGQRYGYTF.

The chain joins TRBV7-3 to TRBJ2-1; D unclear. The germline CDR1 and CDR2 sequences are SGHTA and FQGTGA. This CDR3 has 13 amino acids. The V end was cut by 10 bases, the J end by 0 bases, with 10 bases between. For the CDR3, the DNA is TGTGCCATCATCCCCGGCTCCTACAATGAGCAGTTCTTC. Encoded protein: CAIIPGSYNEQFF.

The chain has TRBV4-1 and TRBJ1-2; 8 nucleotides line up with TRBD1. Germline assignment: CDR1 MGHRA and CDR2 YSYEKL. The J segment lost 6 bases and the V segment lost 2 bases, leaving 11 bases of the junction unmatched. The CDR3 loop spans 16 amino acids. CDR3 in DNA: TGCGCCAGCAGCCAACACGAGCAGGGGGCGAGGAATGGCTACACCTTC. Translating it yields CASSQHEQGARNGYTF.

CDR3 DNA: TGTGCCATCAGTGACTCTCCTCGGGGTAACTATGGCTACACCTTC. Protein sequence: CAISDSPRGNYGYTF. The rearrangement links TRBV10-3 to TRBJ1-2; D remains unclear. CDR1 is ENHRY, CDR2 SYGVKD, per germline. The CDR3 covers 15 residues. Trimming cost V 3 bases and J 1 base, with 12 bases left between them.

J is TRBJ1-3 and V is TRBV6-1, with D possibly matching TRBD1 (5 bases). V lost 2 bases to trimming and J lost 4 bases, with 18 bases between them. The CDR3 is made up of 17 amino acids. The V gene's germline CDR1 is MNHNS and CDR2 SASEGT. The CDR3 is CASSESPGRDSGNTIYF. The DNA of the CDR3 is TGTGCCAGCAGTGAATCCCCAGGGAGGGACTCAGGAAACACCATATATTTT.

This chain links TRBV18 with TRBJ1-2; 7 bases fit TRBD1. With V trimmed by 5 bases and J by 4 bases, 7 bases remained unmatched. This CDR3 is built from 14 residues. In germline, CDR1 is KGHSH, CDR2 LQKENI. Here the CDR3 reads CASSAGTDLYGYTF. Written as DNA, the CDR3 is TGTGCCAGCTCAGCCGGGACAGACCTCTATGGCTACACCTTC.

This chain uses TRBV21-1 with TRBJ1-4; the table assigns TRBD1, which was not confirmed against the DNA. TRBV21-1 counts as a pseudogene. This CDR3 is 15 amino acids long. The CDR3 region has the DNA TGTGCCAGCAGCACCAGGACAGGGTTTAACGAAAAACTGTTTTTT. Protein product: CASSTRTGFNEKLFF.

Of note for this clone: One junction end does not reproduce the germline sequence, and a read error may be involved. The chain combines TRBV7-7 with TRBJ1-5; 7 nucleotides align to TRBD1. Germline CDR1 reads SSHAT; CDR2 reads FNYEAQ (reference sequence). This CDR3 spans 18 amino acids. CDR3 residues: CASSLGISPGGSNQPQHF. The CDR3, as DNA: TGTGCTAGCAGCTTAGGTATTTCGCCAGGGGGTAGCAATCAGCCCCAGCATTTT.

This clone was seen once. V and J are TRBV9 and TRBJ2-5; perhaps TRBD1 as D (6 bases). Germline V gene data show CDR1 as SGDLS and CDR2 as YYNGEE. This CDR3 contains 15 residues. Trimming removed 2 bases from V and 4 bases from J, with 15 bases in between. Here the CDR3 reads CASSVDTGNRETQYF. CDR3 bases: TGTGCCAGCAGCGTGGACACAGGGAATCGAGAGACCCAGTACTTC.

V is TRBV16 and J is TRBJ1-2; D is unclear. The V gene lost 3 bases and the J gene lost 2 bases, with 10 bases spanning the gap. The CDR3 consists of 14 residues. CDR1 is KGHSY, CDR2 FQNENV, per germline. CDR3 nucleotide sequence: TGTGCCAGCAGCCAGGCGGACTTAAACTATGGCTACACCTTC. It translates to CASSQADLNYGYTF. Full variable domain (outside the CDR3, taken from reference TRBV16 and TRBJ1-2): GEEVAQTPKHLVRGEGQKAKLYCAPIKGHSYVFWYQQVLKNEFKFLISFQNENVFDETGMPKERFSAKCLPNSPCSLEIQATKLEDSAVYFCASSQADLNYGYTFGSGTRLTVV.

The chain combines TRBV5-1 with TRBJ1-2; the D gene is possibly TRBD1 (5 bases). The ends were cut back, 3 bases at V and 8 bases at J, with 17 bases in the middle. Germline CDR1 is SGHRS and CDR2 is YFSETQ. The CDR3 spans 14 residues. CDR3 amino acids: CASSWTRAPEGYTF. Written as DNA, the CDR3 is TGCGCCAGCAGCTGGACCAGGGCCCCCGAGGGCTACACCTTC.

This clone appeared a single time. For the CDR3, the DNA is TGTGCCAGCCGGCCCGGGACAGGGGGTAAAGATACGCAGTATTTT. This encodes CASRPGTGGKDTQYF. The chain recombines TRBV6-1 with TRBJ2-3, with 11 positions matching TRBD1. Germline loops: CDR1 MNHNS, CDR2 SASEGT. Unmatched junction bases numbered 9, after V lost 8 bases and J lost 5 bases. CDR3 length: 15 residues.

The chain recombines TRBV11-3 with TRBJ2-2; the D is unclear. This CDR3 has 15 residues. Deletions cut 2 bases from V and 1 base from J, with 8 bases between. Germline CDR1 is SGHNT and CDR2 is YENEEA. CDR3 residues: CASSLPRRNTGELFF. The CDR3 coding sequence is TGTGCCAGCAGCTTACCCCGTAGGAACACCGGGGAGCTGTTTTTT.

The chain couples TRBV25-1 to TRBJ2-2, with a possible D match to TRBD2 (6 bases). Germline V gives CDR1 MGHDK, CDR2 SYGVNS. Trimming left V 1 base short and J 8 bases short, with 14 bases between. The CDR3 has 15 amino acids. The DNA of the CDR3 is TGTGCCAGCAGTGAATTGTCGGGAGTCGGTGGGGAGCTGTTTTTT. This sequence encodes CASSELSGVGGELFF.

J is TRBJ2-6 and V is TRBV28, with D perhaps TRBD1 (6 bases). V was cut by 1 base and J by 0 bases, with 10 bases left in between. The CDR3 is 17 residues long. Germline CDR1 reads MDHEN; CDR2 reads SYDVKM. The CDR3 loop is CASSLSGAGSGANVLTF. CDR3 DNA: TGTGCCAGCAGTTTATCAGGGGCTGGCTCTGGGGCCAACGTCCTGACTTTC.

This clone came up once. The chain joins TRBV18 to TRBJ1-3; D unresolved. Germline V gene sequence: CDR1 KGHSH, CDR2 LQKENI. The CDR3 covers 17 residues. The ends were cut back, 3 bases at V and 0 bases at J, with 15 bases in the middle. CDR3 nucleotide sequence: TGTGCCAGCTCACCCGGGCGGGTCCTGAGCTCTGGAAACACCATATATTTT. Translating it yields CASSPGRVLSSGNTIYF.

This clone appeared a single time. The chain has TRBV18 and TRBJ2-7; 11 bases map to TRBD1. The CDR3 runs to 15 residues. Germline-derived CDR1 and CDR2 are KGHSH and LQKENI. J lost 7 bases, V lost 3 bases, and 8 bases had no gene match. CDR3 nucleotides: TGTGCCAGCTCACCCGGGACAGGGGGGATTGGGGAGCAGTACTTC. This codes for CASSPGTGGIGEQYF.

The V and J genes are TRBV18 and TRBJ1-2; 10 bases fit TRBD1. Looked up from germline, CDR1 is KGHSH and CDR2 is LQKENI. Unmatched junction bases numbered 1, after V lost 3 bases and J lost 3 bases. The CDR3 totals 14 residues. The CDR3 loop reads CASSPGQGDYGYTF. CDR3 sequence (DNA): TGTGCCAGCTCACCCGGACAGGGGGACTATGGCTACACCTTC.

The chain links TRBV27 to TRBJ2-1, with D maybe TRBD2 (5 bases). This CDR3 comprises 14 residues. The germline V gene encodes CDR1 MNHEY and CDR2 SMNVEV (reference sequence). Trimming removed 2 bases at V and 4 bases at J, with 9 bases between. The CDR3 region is CASSLTGRYNEQFF. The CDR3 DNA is TGTGCCAGCAGTTTAACGGGGAGATACAATGAGCAGTTCTTC.

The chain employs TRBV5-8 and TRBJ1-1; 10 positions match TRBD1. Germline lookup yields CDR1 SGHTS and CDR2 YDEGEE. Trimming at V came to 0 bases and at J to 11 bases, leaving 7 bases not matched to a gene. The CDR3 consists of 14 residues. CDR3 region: CASSLGGQGFQAFF. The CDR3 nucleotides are TGTGCCAGCAGCTTGGGGGGACAGGGGTTTCAGGCTTTCTTT. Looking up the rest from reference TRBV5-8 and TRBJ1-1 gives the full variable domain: EAGVTQSPTHLIKTRGQQATLRCSPISGHTSVYWYQQALGLGLQFLLWYDEGEERNRGNFPPRFSGRQFPNYSSELNVNALELEDSALYLCASSLGGQGFQAFFGQGTRLTVV.

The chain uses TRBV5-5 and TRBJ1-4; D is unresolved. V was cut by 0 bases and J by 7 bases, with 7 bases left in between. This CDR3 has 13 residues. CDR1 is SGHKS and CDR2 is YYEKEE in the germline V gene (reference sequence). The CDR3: CASSLAAGEKLFF. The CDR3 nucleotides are TGTGCCAGCAGCTTGGCGGCGGGTGAAAAACTGTTTTTT.

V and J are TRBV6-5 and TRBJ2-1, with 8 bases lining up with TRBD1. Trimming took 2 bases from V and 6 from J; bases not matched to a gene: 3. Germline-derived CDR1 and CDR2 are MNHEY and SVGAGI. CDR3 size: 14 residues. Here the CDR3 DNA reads TGTGCCAGCAGTTACGGGCAGGGGGCCAATGAGCAGTTCTTC. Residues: CASSYGQGANEQFF.